Given below is one T cell receptor beta chain in context. The target antigen is unknown. The sample originates from a study of cytomegalovirus exposure and HLA in healthy donors. Turning to the study itself: Sequencing of 150 million to 200 million T cells in an earlier analysis found 120 million or so unique TCR beta sequences. Study findings and constraints: The authors excluded some V segments, including TRBV6-2 and TRBV6-3, as indistinguishable. Published work reported that the classifier diagnosed cytomegalovirus status with high specificity and sensitivity.

Both 60 Vbeta primers and 13 Jbeta primers went into the PCR. Sequencing used immunoSEQ multiplex PCR; TCRdb keeps in-frame clones, though not all of them. The sample holds approximately 89,000 clones, around 77% seen once. The V segment lost 7 bases and the J segment 6 bases; nucleotides outside the gene matches: 4. CDR1 MNHEY and CDR2 SMNVEV come from the germline V gene (reference sequence). The CDR3 runs to 13 residues. The V call is TRBV27, the J call TRBJ2-1; the match to TRBD2 covers 9 bases. The sample taken for sequencing was PBMCs. This clonotype was obtained from a man aged 25-45 years in good health and CMV-seronegative. This CDR3 reads CASTSGVINEQFF. The CDR3 coding sequence is TGTGCCAGCACTAGCGGGGTAATCAATGAGCAGTTCTTC.